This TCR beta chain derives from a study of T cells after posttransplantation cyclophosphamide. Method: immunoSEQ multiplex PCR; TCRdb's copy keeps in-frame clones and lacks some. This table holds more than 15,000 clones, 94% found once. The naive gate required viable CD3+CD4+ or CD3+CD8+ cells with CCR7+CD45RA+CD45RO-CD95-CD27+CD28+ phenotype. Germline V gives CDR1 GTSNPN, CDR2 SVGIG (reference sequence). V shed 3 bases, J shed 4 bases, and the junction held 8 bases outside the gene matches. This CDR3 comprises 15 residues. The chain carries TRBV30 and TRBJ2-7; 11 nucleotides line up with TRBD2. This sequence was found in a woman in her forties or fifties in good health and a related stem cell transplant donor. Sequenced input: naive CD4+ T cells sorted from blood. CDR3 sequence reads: CAWRQLAGERYEQYF. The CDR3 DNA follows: TGTGCCTGGAGGCAACTAGCGGGAGAACGGTACGAGCAGTACTTC. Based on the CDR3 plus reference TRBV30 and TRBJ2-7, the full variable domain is SQTIHQWPATLVQPVGSPLSLECTVEGTSNPNLYWYRQAAGRGLQLLFYSVGIGQISSEVPQNLSASRPQDRQFILSSKKLLLSDSGFYLCAWRQLAGERYEQYFGPGTRLTVT.